One and the same sample provided the 28 T cell receptor beta chains below, sequenced in a study of spatial heterogeneity in lung cancer. For these receptors, no antigen is known. MiXCR was run by TCRdb on the 5' RACE reads, yielding one entry per CDR3 protein. The sample records 25,000 to 30,000 distinct CDR3 sequences, about 7.1% being singletons. As for time point: sample taken at primary tumor resection. General study results and limits: Tracking of tumor mutation counts was seen in expanded intratumoral alpha and beta TCR counts.

Source: lung tumor tissue, taken at surgery. Receptor source: a male donor with early-stage non-small cell lung cancer.

About this clonotype itself: It is likely a read error, because the conserved phenylalanine at the end of the CDR3 is missing. The V call is TRBV18, the J call TRBJ1-2; D unresolved. The V gene lost 1 base and the J gene lost 4 bases, with 7 bases spanning the gap. Germline loops: CDR1 KGHSH, CDR2 LQKENI. This CDR3 spans 13 amino acids. The CDR3 nucleotides are TGTGCCAGCTCACCACAGGACTTCTATGGCTACACCCTC. It codes for CASSPQDFYGYTL.

The CDR3 region is CASSSPRGLQETQYF. In nucleotides, the CDR3 is TGTGCCAGTAGTTCCCCAAGAGGTCTACAAGAGACCCAGTACTTC. The chain has TRBV19 and TRBJ2-5; no clear D. Trimming pared 5 bases from V and 2 bases from J, leaving 15 bases between. This CDR3 has 15 amino acids. Germline values: CDR1 LNHDA, CDR2 SQIVND (reference sequence).

This clonotype showed up many times. The chain carries TRBV20-1 and TRBJ1-6, with a possible D match to TRBD1 (5 bases). The CDR3 is 12 amino acids. Trimming cost V 3 bases and J 9 bases, with 9 bases left between them. Per the germline V gene, CDR1 is DFQATT and CDR2 is SNEGSKA (reference sequence). As DNA, the CDR3 is TGCAGTGCTAGGACTCAGGGTTCACCCCTCCACTTT. Residues: CSARTQGSPLHF.

The CDR3 DNA reads TGTGCCAGCAGCACACTAGCGGGGGGGCCAGGAGATACGCAGTATTTT. Amino acid sequence: CASSTLAGGPGDTQYF. The chain joins TRBV7-2 to TRBJ2-3; 13 bases fit TRBD2. J was trimmed by 5 bases and V by 5 bases; bases with no gene match: 7. Germline CDR1 is SGHTA and CDR2 is FQGNSA. This CDR3 region has 16 residues. Full variable domain (outside the CDR3, taken from reference TRBV7-2 and TRBJ2-3): GAGVSQSPSNKVTEKGKDVELRCDPISGHTALYWYRQSLGQGLEFLIYFQGNSAPDKSGLPSDRFSAERTGGSVSTLTIQRTQQEDSAVYLCASSTLAGGPGDTQYFGPGTRLTVL.

This clonotype has more than one count but fewer than ten. The J gene is TRBJ2-1, the V gene TRBV6-6; 13 nucleotides line up with TRBD2. The CDR3 is 14 amino acids. Germline V gives CDR1 MNHNY, CDR2 SVGAGI (reference sequence). J lost 9 bases, V lost 7 bases, and 6 bases had no gene match. CDR3 loop: CASMRTSGGGEQFF. The CDR3 bases are TGTGCCAGCATGAGGACTAGCGGGGGTGGTGAGCAGTTCTTC.

This clonotype occurred many times. The chain recombines TRBV27 with TRBJ1-2; 8 bases match TRBD1. The CDR3 totals 14 residues. Trimming took 2 bases from V and 2 from J; bases not matched to a gene: 1. Germline CDR1 is MNHEY and CDR2 is SMNVEV (reference sequence). CDR3 in amino acids: CASSLQGANYGYTF. In nucleotides, the CDR3 is TGTGCCAGCAGTTTACAGGGGGCCAACTATGGCTACACCTTC.

The V and J genes are TRBV28 and TRBJ1-5, with TRBD1 matching over 9 bases. The germline V gene has CDR1 MDHEN and CDR2 SYDVKM. The CDR3 is 18 amino acids. J gave up 4 bases and V 5 bases, and 15 bases lay outside the gene matches. DNA of the CDR3: TGTGCCAGCAGTCCGCGACAGGGGGTTAGCCCCTGGAATCAGCCCCAGCATTTT. This gives the protein CASSPRQGVSPWNQPQHF.

The V gene is TRBV7-8, the J gene TRBJ2-3; 11 positions agree with TRBD2. Germline CDR1 reads SGHVS; CDR2 reads FQNEAQ. The ends lost 5 bases at V and 15 bases at J; junction bases unmatched: 10. The CDR3 has 13 residues. The CDR3 DNA reads as TGTGCCAGCAGCGCCCGAACTAGCGGGGGCATTTATTTT. Translated: CASSARTSGGIYF.

CDR3 sequence reads: CASSLSLTGLHF. Written as DNA, the CDR3 is TGTGCCAGCAGTTTGAGTTTAACGGGGCTTCACTTT. The rearrangement joins TRBV12-3 or TRBV12-4 to TRBJ1-6; perhaps TRBD1 as D (5 bases). Trimming shortened V by 3 bases and J by 19 bases, and 16 bases separated the two germline ends. This CDR3 comprises 12 residues.

This clonotype was observed many times. The J gene is TRBJ2-1, the V gene TRBV21-1; the DNA was not used to check the table's D call, TRBD1. TRBV21-1 is reported as a pseudogene. The CDR3 has 19 amino acids. CDR3 nucleotides: TGTGCCAGCAGCAAAAGTGGGAAGGGTAGGCCTACACTTAGGGATGAGCAGTTCTTC. Translation: CASSKSGKGRPTLRDEQFF.

This chain joins TRBV6-1 and TRBJ1-2; D gene unclear. Germline CDR1 is MNHNS and CDR2 is SASEGT. V shed 1 base and J shed 7 bases, with 10 bases lying between them. CDR3 length equals 13 residues. The DNA of the CDR3 is TGTGCCAGCAGTGAAGACAGCGTAACTGGCTACACCTTC. Translating it yields CASSEDSVTGYTF.

This clonotype was recorded at least ten times. The gene calls are TRBV4-1 and TRBJ1-2; D remains unclear. Germline CDR1 reads MGHRA; CDR2 reads YSYEKL. This CDR3 spans 15 amino acids. Deletions cut 3 bases from V and 5 bases from J, with 16 bases between. CDR3 sequence (DNA): TGCGCCAGCAGCCATGTTGGGTCGGAGGCTTATGGCTACACCTTC. This translates into CASSHVGSEAYGYTF.

This clonotype was seen a handful of times. This chain connects TRBV7-8 to TRBJ1-3, with 9 bases lining up with TRBD1. The J segment lost 4 bases and the V segment lost 3 bases, leaving 1 base of the junction unmatched. This CDR3 spans 14 amino acids. The germline V gene has CDR1 SGHVS and CDR2 FQNEAQ. The CDR3 is CASSLDRGGNTIYF. CDR3 DNA: TGTGCCAGCAGCTTGGACAGGGGAGGAAACACCATATATTTT.

This rearrangement joins TRBV28 to TRBJ1-3; possibly TRBD1 for D (5 bases). V lost 5 bases, J lost 0 bases, and 17 bases lay in between. Germline CDR1 MDHEN, CDR2 SYDVKM. This CDR3 is 17 amino acids long. The chain's CDR3 is CASSPRPRDGSGNTIYF. The DNA for the CDR3 is TGTGCCAGCAGTCCACGTCCCCGGGACGGCTCTGGAAACACCATATATTTT.

This clonotype was recorded many times. V usage is TRBV20-1 and J usage is TRBJ1-1, with a possible D match to TRBD1 (6 bases). V lost 4 bases and J 0 bases, leaving 15 bases between the germline ends. CDR1 DFQATT and CDR2 SNEGSKA come from the germline V gene (reference sequence). The CDR3 length is 15 residues. CDR3 sequence: CSANPGVGLNTEAFF. In DNA form, the CDR3 reads TGCAGTGCTAATCCAGGGGTAGGGTTGAACACTGAAGCTTTCTTT.

This clonotype was seen at least ten times. The CDR3 protein is CASSSSGGSYNEQFF. The CDR3 DNA reads TGTGCCAGCAGCTCTAGCGGGGGGAGCTACAATGAGCAGTTCTTC. The chain couples TRBV3-1 to TRBJ2-1; 11 positions match TRBD2. After removal of 5 bases from V and 3 bases from J, the junction contained 3 bases not matched to a gene. The V gene's germline CDR1 is LGHDT and CDR2 YNNKEL (reference sequence). This CDR3 spans 15 amino acids.

This clonotype has a handful of counts. V usage is TRBV11-1 and J usage is TRBJ2-3; TRBD2 aligns across 8 bases. The CDR3 extends over 15 amino acids. Germline CDR1 is SGHAT and CDR2 is FQDESV (reference sequence). J lost 2 bases, V lost 5 bases, and 6 bases had no gene match. The CDR3 protein is CASSTRTSFTDTQYF. In nucleotides, the CDR3 is TGTGCCAGCAGCACCAGGACTAGCTTCACAGATACGCAGTATTTT.

In its sample, this clonotype was seen a few times. The chain uses TRBV6-1 and TRBJ2-3, with unresolved D. CDR1 is MNHNS, CDR2 SASEGT, per germline. Trimming stripped 1 base from V and 9 bases from J, with 11 bases between. The CDR3 is made up of 13 amino acids. The CDR3 DNA follows: TGTGCCAGCAGTGAAGTGAAGGGCGGCACGCAGTATTTT. Translation: CASSEVKGGTQYF.

This chain joins TRBV5-1 and TRBJ2-5, with 7 nucleotides matching TRBD1. CDR1 and CDR2 (germline): SGHRS, YFSETQ. With 4 bases clipped from V and 2 bases from J, the junction kept 8 bases outside the gene matches. The CDR3 totals 15 residues. CDR3 coding DNA: TGCGCCAGCAGCCCACTTGGGACAGCTCAAGAGACCCAGTACTTC. It specifies CASSPLGTAQETQYF.

The rearrangement uses TRBV3-1 and TRBJ2-7, with D tentatively TRBD1 (5 bases). The CDR3 loop spans 15 amino acids. The V end was cut by 1 base, the J end by 4 bases, with 14 bases between. Germline assignment: CDR1 LGHDT and CDR2 YNNKEL (reference sequence). CDR3 region: CASSQAAARAYEQYF. CDR3 in DNA: TGTGCCAGCAGCCAAGCGGCTGCCAGGGCGTACGAGCAGTACTTC.

The V and J genes are TRBV28 and TRBJ1-2, with D hard to call. V shed 3 bases and J shed 4 bases, with 12 bases lying between them. CDR1 MDHEN and CDR2 SYDVKM come from the germline V gene. The CDR3 has 14 amino acids. The chain's CDR3 is CASSFGTPSYGYTF. The CDR3 coding sequence is TGTGCCAGCAGTTTCGGTACACCCTCCTATGGCTACACCTTC.

This chain joins TRBV5-6 and TRBJ1-4; D remains ambiguous. Germline V gene data show CDR1 as SGHDT and CDR2 as YYEEEE. Trimming stripped 5 bases from V and 3 bases from J, with 17 bases between. This CDR3 is 16 amino acids long. As DNA, the CDR3 is TGTGCCAGCAGACAAGGCCCAACGACCTCTAATGAAAAACTGTTTTTT. Protein sequence: CASRQGPTTSNEKLFF.

This clonotype was seen at least ten times. The chain is built from TRBV4-3 and TRBJ1-2; 8 positions match TRBD1. The CDR3 extends over 14 amino acids. Germline CDR1 and CDR2: LGHNA and YSLEER. V dropped 2 bases and J dropped 5; count of bases not matched to a gene: 4. The DNA for the CDR3 is TGCGCCAGCAGCCAAAGACAGGGGAGGTATGGCTACACCTTC. This codes for CASSQRQGRYGYTF.

This clonotype was counted many times. The rearrangement links TRBV19 to TRBJ2-7; the match to TRBD1 covers 11 bases. Trimming cost V 4 bases and J 6 bases; bases outside gene matches: 5. Germline CDR1 and CDR2: LNHDA and SQIVND (reference sequence). This CDR3 region has 14 residues. In DNA, the CDR3 is TGTGCCAGTAGTACAAGGACAGGGGGCCCCGAGCAGTACTTC. Its protein product is CASSTRTGGPEQYF. The full variable domain, rest sourced from reference TRBV19 and TRBJ2-7, is DGGITQSPKYLFRKEGQNVTLSCEQNLNHDAMYWYRQDPGQGLRLIYYSQIVNDFQKGDIAEGYSVSREKKESFPLTVTSAQKNPTAFYLCASSTRTGGPEQYFGPGTRLTVT.

At least ten counts were recorded for this clonotype. This sequence joins TRBV20-1 and TRBJ1-2; tentative D call: TRBD1 (5 bases). Germline CDR1 and CDR2: DFQATT and SNEGSKA (reference sequence). The V end was cut by 1 base, the J end by 6 bases, with 9 bases between. The CDR3 is 12 amino acids. The CDR3 region is CSARGGWDGYTF. The CDR3 nucleotides read TGCAGTGCTAGAGGGGGCTGGGATGGCTACACCTTC.

J is TRBJ1-6 and V is TRBV7-2; perhaps TRBD1 as D (6 bases). Trimming took off 1 base at V and 14 bases at J, with 15 bases between the two ends. Germline CDR1 and CDR2: SGHTA and FQGNSA. CDR3 size: 14 residues. As DNA, the CDR3 is TGTGCCAGCAGCTTAGAGAACCAGGGGCGGACCCTCCACTTT. This translates into CASSLENQGRTLHF.

The rearrangement joins TRBV7-2 to TRBJ1-5; D is possibly TRBD1 (6 bases). The CDR3 is made up of 13 amino acids. V was trimmed by 3 bases and J by 10 bases, leaving 13 bases between them. Germline V lookup: CDR1 SGHTA, CDR2 FQGNSA. The CDR3 protein is CASSLTLDSPQHF. The CDR3 DNA reads as TGTGCCAGCAGCTTGACTTTGGACAGCCCCCAGCATTTT. Combining the CDR3 with reference TRBV7-2 and TRBJ1-5 gives the whole variable domain GAGVSQSPSNKVTEKGKDVELRCDPISGHTALYWYRQSLGQGLEFLIYFQGNSAPDKSGLPSDRFSAERTGGSVSTLTIQRTQQEDSAVYLCASSLTLDSPQHFGDGTRLSIL.

The chain employs TRBV2 and TRBJ2-2; 7 nucleotides align to TRBD1. V was clipped by 5 bases and J by 0 bases; unmatched bases: 6. CDR3 size: 16 residues. Germline lookup yields CDR1 SNHLY and CDR2 FYNNEI. CDR3: CASSRTGQANTGELFF. The CDR3 DNA reads TGTGCCAGCAGTAGGACAGGCCAAGCGAACACCGGGGAGCTGTTTTTT. Variable domain in full (rest from reference TRBV2 and TRBJ2-2): EPEVTQTPSHQVTQMGQEVILRCVPISNHLYFYWYRQILGQKVEFLVSFYNNEISEKSEIFDDQFSVERPDGSNFTLKIRSTKLEDSAMYFCASSRTGQANTGELFFGEGSRLTVL.